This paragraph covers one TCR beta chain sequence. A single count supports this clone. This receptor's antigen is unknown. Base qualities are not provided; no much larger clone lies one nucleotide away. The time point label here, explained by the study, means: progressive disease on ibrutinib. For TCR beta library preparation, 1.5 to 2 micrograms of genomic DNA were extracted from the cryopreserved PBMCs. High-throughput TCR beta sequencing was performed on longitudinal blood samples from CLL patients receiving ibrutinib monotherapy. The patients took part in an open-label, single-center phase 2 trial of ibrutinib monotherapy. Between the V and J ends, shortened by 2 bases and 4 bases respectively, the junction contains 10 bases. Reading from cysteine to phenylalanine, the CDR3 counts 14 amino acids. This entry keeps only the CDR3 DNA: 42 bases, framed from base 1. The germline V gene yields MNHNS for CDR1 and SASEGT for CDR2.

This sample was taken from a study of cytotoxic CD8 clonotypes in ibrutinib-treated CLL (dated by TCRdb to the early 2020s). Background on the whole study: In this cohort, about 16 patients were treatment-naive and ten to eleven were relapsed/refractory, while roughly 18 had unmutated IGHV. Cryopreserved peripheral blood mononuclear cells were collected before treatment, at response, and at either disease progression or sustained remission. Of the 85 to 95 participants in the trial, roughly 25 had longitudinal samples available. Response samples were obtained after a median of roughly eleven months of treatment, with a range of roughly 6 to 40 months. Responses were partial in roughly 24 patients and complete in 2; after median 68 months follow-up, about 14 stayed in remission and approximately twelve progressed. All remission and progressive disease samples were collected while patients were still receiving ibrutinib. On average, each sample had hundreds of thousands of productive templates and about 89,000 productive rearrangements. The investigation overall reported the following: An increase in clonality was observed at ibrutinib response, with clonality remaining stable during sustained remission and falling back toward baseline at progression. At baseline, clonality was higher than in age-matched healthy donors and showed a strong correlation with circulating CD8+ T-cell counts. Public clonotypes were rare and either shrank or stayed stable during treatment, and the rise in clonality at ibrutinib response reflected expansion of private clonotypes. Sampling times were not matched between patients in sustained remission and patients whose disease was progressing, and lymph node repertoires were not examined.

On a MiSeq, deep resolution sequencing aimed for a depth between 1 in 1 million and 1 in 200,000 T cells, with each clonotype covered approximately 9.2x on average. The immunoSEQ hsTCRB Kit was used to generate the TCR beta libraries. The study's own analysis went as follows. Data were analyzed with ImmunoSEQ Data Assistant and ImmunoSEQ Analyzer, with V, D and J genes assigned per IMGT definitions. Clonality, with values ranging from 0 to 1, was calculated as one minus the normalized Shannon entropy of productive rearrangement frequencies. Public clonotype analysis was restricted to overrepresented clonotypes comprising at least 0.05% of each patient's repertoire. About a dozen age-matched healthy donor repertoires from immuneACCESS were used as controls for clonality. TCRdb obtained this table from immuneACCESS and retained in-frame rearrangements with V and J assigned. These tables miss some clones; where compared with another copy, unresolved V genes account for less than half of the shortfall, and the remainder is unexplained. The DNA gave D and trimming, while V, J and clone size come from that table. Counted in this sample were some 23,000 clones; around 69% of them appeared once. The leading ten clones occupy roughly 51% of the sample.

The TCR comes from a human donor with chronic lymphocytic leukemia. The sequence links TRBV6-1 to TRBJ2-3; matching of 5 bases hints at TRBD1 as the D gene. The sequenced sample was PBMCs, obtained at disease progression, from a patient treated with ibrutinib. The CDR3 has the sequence CASSETPRADTQYF. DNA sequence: TGTGCCAGCAGTGAAACCCCCAGGGCAGATACGCAGTATTTT.